These T cell receptor beta chains were read from a single sample in a study of CD8 T cells in ankylosing spondylitis. TCRdb fed the 5' RACE reads into MiXCR, producing one record per CDR3 protein. The sample comprises some 840,000 distinct CDR3 sequences, over 9.5% of which are singletons, and roughly 0.51% rests with the top ten. Sequences were obtained from blood, either unsorted or a sorted T cell fraction (not recorded which). The receptors originated from a male donor with ankylosing spondylitis. Each CDR3 is given with its conserved first and last residue. A D gene is named only where the DNA matches it firmly. Not every row has a clone size; where given, it reads once, few, many or a size class.

J,D,V,size,DNA,CDR3
TRBJ2-7,TRBD2,TRBV5-1,few,TGCGCCAGCAGCTTCCTAGCGGGTCCCTCCTACGAGCAGTACTTC,CASSFLAGPSYEQYF
TRBJ2-7,TRBD2,TRBV6-5,-,TGTGCCAGCAGTTACGGTCCCGCGGGAGACACCTACGAGCAGTACTTC,CASSYGPAGDTYEQYF
TRBJ2-3,TRBD2,TRBV20-1,few,TGCAGTGTCCCGGCTAGCGGGCGGGATACGCAGTATTTT,CSVPASGRDTQYF
TRBJ1-3,-,TRBV2,-,TGTGCCAGCATCCTGGACTTTCCTGGAAACACCATATATTTT,CASILDFPGNTIYF
TRBJ2-3,TRBD1,TRBV20-1,few,TGCAGTGCTAACCGAAGGACAGGGCGCACAGATACGCAGTATTTT,CSANRRTGRTDTQYF
TRBJ2-1,TRBD1,TRBV9,few,TGTGCCAGCACCCAGGGGGCTGCCTACAATGAGCAGTTCTTC,CASTQGAAYNEQFF
TRBJ2-7,-,TRBV7-9,-,TGTGCCAGCGTCCTGAATCAAGGGCAAGACGAGCAGTACTTC,CASVLNQGQDEQYF
TRBJ2-3,TRBD2,TRBV24-1,-,TGTGCCACCAGTGATACCAGACTAGCGCTTAGCACAGATACGCAGTATTTT,CATSDTRLALSTDTQYF
TRBJ2-5,-,TRBV20-1,few,TGCAGTGCTAGATGGGAGAGCGAGACCCAGTACTTC,CSARWESETQYF
TRBJ1-1,-,TRBV5-1,few,TGCGCCAGCAGCTTGAGTTCTCTGGGACCCACTGAAGCTTTCTTT,CASSLSSLGPTEAFF
TRBJ2-4,-,TRBV27,-,TGTGCCAGCAGTTCCCCTGCCGGACGGGGAAACATTCAGTACTTC,CASSSPAGRGNIQYF
TRBJ2-2,-,TRBV7-7,few,TGTGCTAGCAGCCCCGTCGTGGGCAGCGGAACCGGGGAGCTGTTTTTT,CASSPVVGSGTGELFF
TRBJ1-1,-,TRBV12-3/TRBV12-4,few,TGTGCCAGCAGTCCCTGGTTGAACACTGAAGCTTTCTTT,CASSPWLNTEAFF
TRBJ1-1,-,TRBV10-3,many,TGTGCCATCAGTTCCGGGACGGCGAACACTGAAGCTTTCTTT,CAISSGTANTEAFF
TRBJ2-5,-,TRBV7-9,few,TGTGCCAGCAGCCCCCCCCCCCAAGAGACCCAGTACTTC,CASSPPPQETQYF
TRBJ2-5,TRBD1,TRBV20-1,many,TGCAGTGCTCCGGGACAGGGGGCGGGGGAGACCCAGTACTTC,CSAPGQGAGETQYF
TRBJ2-7,-,TRBV5-4,-,TGTGCCACCCCAGGGGGGGAAGCCTCCTACGAGCAGTACTTC,CATPGGEASYEQYF
TRBJ1-1,-,TRBV6-1,few,TGTGCCAGCAGTGACTATTGGGACGGCGAGAACACTGAAGCTTTCTTT,CASSDYWDGENTEAFF
TRBJ2-3,TRBD2,TRBV10-3,few,TGTGCCATCAGTGATGTTGGAGCGGGGGGTGTTTTC,CAISDVGAGGVF
TRBJ1-4,TRBD1,TRBV29-1,many,TGCAGCGTTGCCGGGACAGGGGGCACGACTAATGAAAAACTGTTTTTT,CSVAGTGGTTNEKLFF
TRBJ2-7,-,TRBV20-1,-,TGCAGCCTGGGCCGACAGCTCTCCTACGAGCAGTACTTC,CSLGRQLSYEQYF
TRBJ2-6,TRBD1,TRBV7-2,-,TGTGCCCGGGACAGCTCTGGGGCCAACGTCCTGACTTTC,CARDSSGANVLTF
TRBJ2-7,TRBD2,TRBV20-1,-,TGCAGTGCACCAACTAGCGGGAGAAACGACGAGCAGTACTTC,CSAPTSGRNDEQYF
TRBJ2-3,-,TRBV20-1,-,TGCAGTGCTAGCCCCAGGGCCCTCACAGATACGCAGTATTTT,CSASPRALTDTQYF
TRBJ1-1,-,TRBV20-1,few,TGCAGTGCTATCGGACGTTGGAACACTGAAGCTTTCTTT,CSAIGRWNTEAFF
TRBJ1-1,-,TRBV10-3,-,TGTGCCATCAGAGACAGTTTTAACACTGAAGCTTTCTTT,CAIRDSFNTEAFF
TRBJ2-1,TRBD2,TRBV11-2,few,TGTGCCAGCAGCTCGTTTAGCGGGAGAGGGGGCAATGAGCAGTTCTTC,CASSSFSGRGGNEQFF
TRBJ1-5,TRBD1,TRBV9,-,TGTGCCAGCAGCGGGGGGACAGGGTATCAGCCCCAGCATTTT,CASSGGTGYQPQHF
TRBJ2-7,-,TRBV12-3/TRBV12-4,few,TGTGCCAGCAGTCTTTCATCAGACTTAGAGGGAGGCTACGAGCAGTACTTC,CASSLSSDLEGGYEQYF
TRBJ2-2,-,TRBV5-1,few,TGCGCCAGCAAGGCAGGGGAAGCCGGGGAGCTGTTTTTT,CASKAGEAGELFF
TRBJ2-3,-,TRBV4-3,-,TGCGCCAGCAGCCAATACCGGGACTGGGGCACAGATACGCAGTATTTT,CASSQYRDWGTDTQYF
TRBJ2-3,TRBD2,TRBV15,-,TGTGCCACCAGCACTCTAGCGGGGACTAGCGCAGATACGCAGTATTTT,CATSTLAGTSADTQYF
TRBJ1-2,-,TRBV20-1,many,TGCAGTGCTAGTCTCTCCACGGTCGACTATGGCTACACCTTC,CSASLSTVDYGYTF
TRBJ2-5,TRBD2,TRBV6-2/TRBV6-3,-,TGTGCCGGGCATGGGGAGGGCCAGGAGACCCAGTACTTC,CAGHGEGQETQYF
TRBJ2-5,TRBD1,TRBV29-1,many,TGCAGCGTTGAAGGGACAGGGGGAGAGACCCAGTACTTC,CSVEGTGGETQYF
TRBJ2-3,-,TRBV20-1,-,TGCAGTGCTAGGTACGAGGGCACAGATACGCAGTATTTT,CSARYEGTDTQYF
TRBJ2-7,-,TRBV7-2,few,TGTGCCAGCAGCTTAGCAACGGGGGAGTACACCTACGAGCAGTACTTC,CASSLATGEYTYEQYF
TRBJ1-6,-,TRBV5-1,-,TGCGCCAGCAGCTTGGGGGGGACAAGCTCCTATAATTCACCCCTCCACTTT,CASSLGGTSSYNSPLHF
TRBJ2-3,-,TRBV4-2,-,TGTGCCAGCAGCCATGCCGGGTGGAAAAGCACAGATACGCAGTATTTT,CASSHAGWKSTDTQYF
TRBJ2-7,-,TRBV5-1,-,TGCGCCAGCTCCACCTCTCCACATACCTACGAGCAGTACTTC,CASSTSPHTYEQYF
TRBJ2-3,TRBD1,TRBV20-1,few,TGCAGCAGCGGTGGGACAGGGCGGACAGATACGCAGTATTTT,CSSGGTGRTDTQYF
TRBJ1-1,TRBD1,TRBV4-1,-,TGCGCCAGCAGCCATGGACAGGGGGTGAGGGCTGAAGCTTTCTTT,CASSHGQGVRAEAFF
TRBJ2-3,TRBD2,TRBV5-1,few,TGCGCCAGCAGCTTACTAGCGGTCACAGATACGCAGTATTTT,CASSLLAVTDTQYF
TRBJ2-2,TRBD1,TRBV7-2,-,TGTGCCAGCAGCTTAGTAGGGACAGGGGTTTTTGCCGGGGAGCTGTTTTTT,CASSLVGTGVFAGELFF
TRBJ2-1,TRBD2,TRBV6-5,-,TGTGCCAGCAGTTACTCGCGGGGGGCCCTGGGGAATGAGCAGTTCTTC,CASSYSRGALGNEQFF
TRBJ2-7,-,TRBV15,many,TGTGCCACCAGCAGAGATTTGGCGACAGAGAGCGAGCAGTACTTC,CATSRDLATESEQYF
TRBJ2-1,-,TRBV11-1,few,TGTGCCAGCAGCCCATGGCGGGACCGAAGCTCCTACAATGAGCAGTTCTTC,CASSPWRDRSSYNEQFF
TRBJ2-6,-,TRBV6-1,few,TGTGCCAGCAGGGGGGCTGGGGCCAACGTCCTGACTTTC,CASRGAGANVLTF
TRBJ1-6,-,TRBV20-1,-,TGCAGTGCTAGTTCGCCAGGGTTTGCTTCACCCCTCCACTTT,CSASSPGFASPLHF
TRBJ2-2,-,TRBV29-1,-,TGCAGCGTCTCTCACGCCCGGAACACCGGGGAGCTGTTTTTT,CSVSHARNTGELFF
TRBJ1-5,-,TRBV6-4,few,TGTGCCAGCAGTGACGAGAGGCAGGTCGTCCCCAATCAGCCCCAGCATTTT,CASSDERQVVPNQPQHF
TRBJ2-7,TRBD1,TRBV7-2,few,TGTGCCAGCAGCCGGGACAGGGGATTCGAGCAGTACTTC,CASSRDRGFEQYF
TRBJ2-7,-,TRBV7-9,many,TGTGCCAGCAGCTTCGACAGTGGGTACGAGCAGTACTTC,CASSFDSGYEQYF
TRBJ2-7,-,TRBV7-9,few,TGTGCCAGCAGCCCCCGGGCGGGGATCTACGAGCAGTACTTC,CASSPRAGIYEQYF
TRBJ1-6,-,TRBV5-1,-,TGCGCCAGCAGCCTAGAACAGGGTGTCTCACCCCTCCACTTT,CASSLEQGVSPLHF
TRBJ1-1,-,TRBV5-1,-,TGCGCCAGCAGCTTGGACAGGCCAGAACTGAGCACTGAAGCTTTCTTT,CASSLDRPELSTEAFF
TRBJ2-5,TRBD1,TRBV5-1,-,TGCGCCAGCAGCTTGCTCGGGACAGGGTTTCAAGAGACCCAGTACTTC,CASSLLGTGFQETQYF
TRBJ2-1,TRBD1,TRBV6-1,many,TGTGCCAGCAGTGTTCTGATGGGACAGGGGAGATACAATGAGCAGTTCTTC,CASSVLMGQGRYNEQFF
TRBJ1-1,-,TRBV20-1,many,TGCAGTGCCAGGCGGGACTTTAACACTGAAGCTTTCTTT,CSARRDFNTEAFF